This T cell receptor (beta chain) derives from a study of T cell responses to AZD1222 COVID-19 vaccine. The study, taken as a whole, reports: There were mostly white British donors and more females than males, and clonal diversity was possibly underestimated. Following two doses of AZD1222, Spike-specific TCR breadth and depth rose. After the peak T cell response, and only then, were repertoires sampled. Spike as a whole was targeted by vaccine-associated CD4 TCRs, dominant at 160-218 and 743-854.

V was cut by 2 bases and J by 5 bases, with 9 bases left in between. This CDR3 has 13 residues. CDR1 KGHSY and CDR2 FQNENV come from the germline V gene. Notes on this clone: No antigen is known for it.

Here immunoSEQ multiplex PCR was the method, and the copy in TCRdb shows in-frame clones only, minus some. The profile covers fewer than 110,000 clones, with 70% to 90% appearing a single time and roughly 10% taken by the ten largest. Sequencing was performed on peripheral blood, taken 28 days after the second AZD1222 dose. This chain uses TRBV16 with TRBJ1-2, with D hard to call. This receptor was identified in an adult who received the AZD1222 COVID-19 vaccine. CDR3 DNA: TGTGCCAGCAGCCAACTGGAAGTGTATGGCTACACCTTC. This sequence encodes CASSQLEVYGYTF.